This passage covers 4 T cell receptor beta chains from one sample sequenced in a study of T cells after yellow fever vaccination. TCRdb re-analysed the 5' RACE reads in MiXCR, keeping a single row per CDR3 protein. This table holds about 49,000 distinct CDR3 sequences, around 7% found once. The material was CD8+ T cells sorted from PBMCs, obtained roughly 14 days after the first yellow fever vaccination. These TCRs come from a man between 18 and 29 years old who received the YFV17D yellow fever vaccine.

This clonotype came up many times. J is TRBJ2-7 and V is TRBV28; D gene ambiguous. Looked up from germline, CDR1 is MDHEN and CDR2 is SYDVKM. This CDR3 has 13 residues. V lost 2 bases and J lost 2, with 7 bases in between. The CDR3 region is CASSLGQTYEQYV. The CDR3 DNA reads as TGTGCCAGCAGTTTAGGCCAGACCTACGAGCAGTACGTC.

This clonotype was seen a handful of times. The DNA for the CDR3 is TGCAGCGCCGATACGCAGTATTTT. Translated, it gives CSADTQYF. The chain joins TRBV29-1 to TRBJ2-3; no clear D gene. The CDR3 length is 8 residues. Germline V lookup: CDR1 SQVTM, CDR2 ANQGSEA. Trimming cost V 7 bases and J 6 bases, with 2 bases left between them.

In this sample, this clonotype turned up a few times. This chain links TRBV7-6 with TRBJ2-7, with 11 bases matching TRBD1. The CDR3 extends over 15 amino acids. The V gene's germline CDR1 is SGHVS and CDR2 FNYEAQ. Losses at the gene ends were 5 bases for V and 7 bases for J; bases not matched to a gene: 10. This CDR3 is CASSRRDRGTREQYF. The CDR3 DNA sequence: TGTGCCAGCAGCCGCAGGGACAGGGGGACGCGAGAGCAGTACTTC.

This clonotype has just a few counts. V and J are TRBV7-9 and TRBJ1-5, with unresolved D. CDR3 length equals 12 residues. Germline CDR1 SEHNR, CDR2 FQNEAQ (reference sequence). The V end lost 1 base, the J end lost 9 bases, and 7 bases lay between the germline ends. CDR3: CASSLGYLPQHF. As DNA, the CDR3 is TGTGCCAGCAGCTTAGGGTATCTGCCCCAGCATTTT.